This TCR beta chain was identified during a study of blood T cells in healthy people across ages. A second roughly 7 to 11 cycle PCR used barcoded and J-beta primers. TCRdb ran MiXCR on the 5' RACE reads and lists one entry per CDR3 protein. The sample carries around 1,100,000 distinct CDR3 sequences, about two fifths recorded once. Trimming removed 0 bases from V and 8 bases from J, with 13 bases in between. Germline loops: CDR1 SGHTA, CDR2 FQGNSA. The CDR3 has 15 residues. This clonotype originated in a man aged 18 to 30 in good health. Sequenced input: blood. The J gene is TRBJ2-2, the V gene TRBV7-2; D call uncertain. CDR3 protein: CASSLATIGVGELFF. CDR3 DNA sequence: TGTGCCAGCAGCTTAGCGACGATCGGAGTAGGGGAGCTGTTTTTT.